This T cell receptor (beta chain) derives from a study of shared clonotypes between healthy human individuals. The V gene lost 0 bases and the J gene lost 0 bases, with 12 bases spanning the gap. CDR1 is SGDLS, CDR2 YYNGEE, per germline. This CDR3 has 16 residues. Points from the study as a whole: When compared with the clonotypes that were shared by all four sorted-subset donors, the non-shared clonotypes turned out to have lower generation probabilities. Sharing across a handful of donors was seen in 4% to 5% of naive CD4 clonotypes.

Original processing methods: Junction-only sequences produced by ImmunoSEQ had no quality scores, so filtering differed. This table comes from immunoSEQ multiplex PCR, and its TCRdb copy is limited to in-frame clones, with some not included. V, J and clone size reflect that table, while D and trimming were determined from the DNA. Among a few million clones listed, 90% to 95% were seen once. Note on this clone: Antigen: not known.

The rearrangement uses TRBV9 and TRBJ1-1; D remains ambiguous. The receptor was derived from a man between 18 and 35 years old in good health. Specimen: naive CD4+ T cells sorted from blood. The subset denotes: CD45RA+ positively selected. CDR3 residues: CASSVAGGIMNTEAFF. The CDR3 DNA reads as TGTGCCAGCAGCGTAGCCGGCGGGATCATGAACACTGAAGCTTTCTTT.